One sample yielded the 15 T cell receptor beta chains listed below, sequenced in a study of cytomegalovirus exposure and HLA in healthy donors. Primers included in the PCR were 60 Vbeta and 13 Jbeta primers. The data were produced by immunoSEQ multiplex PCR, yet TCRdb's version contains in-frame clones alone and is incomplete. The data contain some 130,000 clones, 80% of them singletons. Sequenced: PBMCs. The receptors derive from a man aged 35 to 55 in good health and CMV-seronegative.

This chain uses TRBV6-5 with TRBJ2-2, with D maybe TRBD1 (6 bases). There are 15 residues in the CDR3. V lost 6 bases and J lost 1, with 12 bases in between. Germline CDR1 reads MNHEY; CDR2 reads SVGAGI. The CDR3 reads CASSSTDRNTGELFF. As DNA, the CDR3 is TGTGCCAGCAGCTCTACGGACAGGAACACCGGGGAGCTGTTTTTT.

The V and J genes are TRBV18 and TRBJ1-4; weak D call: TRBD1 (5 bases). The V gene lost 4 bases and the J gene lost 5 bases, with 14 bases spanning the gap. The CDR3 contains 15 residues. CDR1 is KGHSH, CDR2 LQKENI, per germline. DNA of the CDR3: TGTGCCAGCTCACACCCCTCGGACAAAAATGAAAAACTGTTTTTT. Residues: CASSHPSDKNEKLFF.

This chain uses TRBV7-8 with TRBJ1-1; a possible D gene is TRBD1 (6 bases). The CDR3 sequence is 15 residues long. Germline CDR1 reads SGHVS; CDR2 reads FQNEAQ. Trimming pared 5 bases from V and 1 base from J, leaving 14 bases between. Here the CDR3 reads CASSTRTARNTEAFF. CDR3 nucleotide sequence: TGTGCCAGCAGCACCAGGACAGCGCGGAACACTGAAGCTTTCTTT.

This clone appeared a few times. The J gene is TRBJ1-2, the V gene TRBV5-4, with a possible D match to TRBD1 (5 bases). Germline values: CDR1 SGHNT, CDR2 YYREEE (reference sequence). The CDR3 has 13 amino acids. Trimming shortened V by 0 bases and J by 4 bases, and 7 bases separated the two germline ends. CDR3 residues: CASSLGGTYGYTF. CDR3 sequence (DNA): TGTGCCAGCAGCTTGGGGGGCACCTATGGCTACACCTTC.

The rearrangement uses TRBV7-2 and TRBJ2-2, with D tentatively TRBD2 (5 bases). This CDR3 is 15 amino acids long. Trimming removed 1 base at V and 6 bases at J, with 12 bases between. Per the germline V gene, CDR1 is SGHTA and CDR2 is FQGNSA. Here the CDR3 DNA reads TGTGCCAGCAGCTTAGGGACTCGGAGAGCCGGGGAGCTGTTTTTT. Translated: CASSLGTRRAGELFF.

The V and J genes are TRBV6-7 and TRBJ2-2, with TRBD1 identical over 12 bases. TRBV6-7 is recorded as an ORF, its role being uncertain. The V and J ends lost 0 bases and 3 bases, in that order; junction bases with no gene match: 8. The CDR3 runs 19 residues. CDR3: CASSYSTPGQGADTGELFF. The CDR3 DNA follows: TGTGCCAGCAGTTACTCGACTCCGGGACAGGGGGCGGACACCGGGGAGCTGTTTTTT.

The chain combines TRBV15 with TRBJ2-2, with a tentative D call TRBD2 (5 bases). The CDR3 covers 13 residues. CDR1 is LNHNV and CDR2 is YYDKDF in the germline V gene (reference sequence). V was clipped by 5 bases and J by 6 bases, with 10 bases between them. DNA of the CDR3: TGTGCCACCAGCGCCCTGAGGGCCGGGGAGCTGTTTTTT. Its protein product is CATSALRAGELFF.

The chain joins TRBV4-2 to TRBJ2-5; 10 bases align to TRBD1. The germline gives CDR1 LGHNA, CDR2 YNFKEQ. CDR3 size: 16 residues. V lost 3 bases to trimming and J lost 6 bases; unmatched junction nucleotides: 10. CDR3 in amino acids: CASSHQATGGEQTQYF. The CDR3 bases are TGTGCCAGCAGCCATCAAGCGACAGGGGGCGAGCAGACCCAGTACTTC.

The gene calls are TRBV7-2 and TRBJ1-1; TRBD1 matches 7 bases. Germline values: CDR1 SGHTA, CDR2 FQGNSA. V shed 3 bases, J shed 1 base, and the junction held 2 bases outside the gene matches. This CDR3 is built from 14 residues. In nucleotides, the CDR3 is TGTGCCAGCAGCTTGGGGACAGAGAACACTGAAGCTTTCTTT. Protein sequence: CASSLGTENTEAFF. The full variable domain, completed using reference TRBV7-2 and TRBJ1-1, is GAGVSQSPSNKVTEKGKDVELRCDPISGHTALYWYRQSLGQGLEFLIYFQGNSAPDKSGLPSDRFSAERTGGSVSTLTIQRTQQEDSAVYLCASSLGTENTEAFFGQGTRLTVV.

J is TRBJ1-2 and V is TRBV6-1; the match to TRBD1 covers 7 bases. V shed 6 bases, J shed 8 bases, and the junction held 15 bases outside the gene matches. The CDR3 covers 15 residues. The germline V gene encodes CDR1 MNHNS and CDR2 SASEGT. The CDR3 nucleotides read TGTGCCAGCAGCGAAACAGGGGCCGGTTGGGGAGGCTACACCTTC. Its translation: CASSETGAGWGGYTF.

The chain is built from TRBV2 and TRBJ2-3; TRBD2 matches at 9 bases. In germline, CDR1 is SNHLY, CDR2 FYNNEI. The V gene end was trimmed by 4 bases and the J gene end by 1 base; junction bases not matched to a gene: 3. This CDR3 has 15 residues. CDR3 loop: CASSVSGGGTDTQYF. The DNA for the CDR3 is TGTGCCAGCAGTGTTAGCGGGGGAGGCACAGATACGCAGTATTTT.

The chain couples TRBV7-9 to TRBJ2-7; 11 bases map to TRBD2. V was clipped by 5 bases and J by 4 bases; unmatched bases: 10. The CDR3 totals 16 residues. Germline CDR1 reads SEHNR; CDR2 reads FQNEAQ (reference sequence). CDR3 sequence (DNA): TGTGCCAGCAGCCCTACGAGGGGACTAGCGGTATACGAGCAGTACTTC. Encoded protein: CASSPTRGLAVYEQYF.

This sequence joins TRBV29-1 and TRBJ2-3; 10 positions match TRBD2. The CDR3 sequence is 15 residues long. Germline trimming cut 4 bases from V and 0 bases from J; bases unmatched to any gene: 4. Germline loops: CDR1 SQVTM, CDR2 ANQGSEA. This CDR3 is CSVGRLAGSTDTQYF. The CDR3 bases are TGCAGCGTTGGGCGACTAGCGGGCAGCACAGATACGCAGTATTTT.

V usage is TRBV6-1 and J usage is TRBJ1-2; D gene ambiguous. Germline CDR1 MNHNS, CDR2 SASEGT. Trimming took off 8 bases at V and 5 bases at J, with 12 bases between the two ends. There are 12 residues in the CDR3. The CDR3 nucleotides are TGTGCCAGCGAGGGAAGTGAATATGGCTACACCTTC. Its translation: CASEGSEYGYTF.

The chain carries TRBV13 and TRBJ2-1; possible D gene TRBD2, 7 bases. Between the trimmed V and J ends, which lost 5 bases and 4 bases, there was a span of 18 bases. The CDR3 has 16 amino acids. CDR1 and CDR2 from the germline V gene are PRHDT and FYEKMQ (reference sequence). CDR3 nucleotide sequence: TGTGCCAGCAGCACGAGAGGGGGAGGGCCTTACAATGAGCAGTTCTTC. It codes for CASSTRGGGPYNEQFF.